This T cell receptor beta chain was sequenced during a study of T-cell memory formation after mild COVID-19. MiXCR was run by TCRdb on the 5' RACE reads, yielding one entry per CDR3 protein. The sample lists some 260,000 distinct CDR3 sequences, around 17% seen once, with approximately 3.5% in the top ten. The CDR3 sequence is 16 residues long. V lost 5 bases and J lost 0, with 14 bases in between. CDR1 SGHTA and CDR2 FQGNSA come from the germline V gene. Findings and caveats of the study: The study found contracting CD4+ clones mainly in CM and EM and contracting CD8+ clones in EMRA. Among clones contracting day 15 to 85, CD4/CD8 was balanced, whereas later expanders leaned CD4+. Specificity for SARS-CoV-2 was not confirmed among the second-wave clones peaking on day 37.

About this clonotype: Its specificity is not known.

The sample comprised PBMCs or a T cell subset sorted from them (not recorded which). The chain is built from TRBV7-2 and TRBJ1-3, with TRBD1 as a possible D gene (5 bases). This receptor was taken from a man between 18 and 35 years old who had mild COVID-19 (a few samples of this study predate the infection). Cell type and time point are not known. The CDR3 nucleotides read TGTGCCAGCAGCACGGGACTGAGGGACTCTGGAAACACCATATATTTT. Protein product: CASSTGLRDSGNTIYF.